This entry concerns a single TCR beta chain. The data were obtained in a study of control samples from healthy donors and cancer patients. Profiled with immunoSEQ multiplex PCR; TCRdb holds only in-frame clones, not every one. The sample records more than 75,000 clones, around nine tenths being singletons. In germline, CDR1 is SNHLY, CDR2 FYNNEI. Trimming left V 5 bases short and J 6 bases short, with 14 bases between. The CDR3 loop spans 13 amino acids. The receptor was isolated from a man aged 50 or older in good health. This chain joins TRBV2 and TRBJ2-7; D is undetermined. Sequencing was done on a sample of blood. CDR3 in DNA: TGTGCCAGCAGTCCGGGTCCGGGTACCGAGCAGTACTTC. Its translation is CASSPGPGTEQYF.